The 14 T cell receptor beta chains below come from one sample, sequenced in a study of CD4 and CD8 cells across lung adenocarcinoma regions. TCRdb redid the calling of the PCR reads with MiXCR, one entry per CDR3 protein. The sample includes 9,500 to 15,000 distinct CDR3 sequences, around 48% seen only once; the top ten take roughly 25%. Sequenced material: CD8+ T cells from the margin of a lung tumor. The source of these receptors is a female donor with lung adenocarcinoma. The CD4 and CD8 labels of this study may be unreliable.

V gene TRBV13 combines with J gene TRBJ2-5; 9 bases line up with TRBD1. Germline lookup yields CDR1 PRHDT and CDR2 FYEKMQ (reference sequence). V dropped 5 bases and J dropped 0; count of bases not matched to a gene: 7. The CDR3 length is 16 residues. The CDR3 DNA reads TGTGCCAGCAGCAGCTTGGGGACAGGGTACCAAGAGACCCAGTACTTC. As protein: CASSSLGTGYQETQYF.

The rearrangement joins TRBV25-1 to TRBJ1-5; D is unresolved. This CDR3 is built from 14 residues. V lost 10 bases to trimming and J lost 2 bases, with 15 bases between them. CDR1 MGHDK and CDR2 SYGVNS come from the germline V gene. Here the CDR3 DNA reads TGTGCCATTCTTACCCTTGGGGGCAATCAGCCCCAGCATTTT. The encoded protein is CAILTLGGNQPQHF.

The chain links TRBV6-1 to TRBJ2-4; D might be TRBD2 (5 bases). CDR1 MNHNS and CDR2 SASEGT come from the germline V gene. Trimming pared 6 bases from V and 6 bases from J, leaving 18 bases between. The CDR3 is 15 residues long. CDR3 in amino acids: CASSRSGSFLNIQYF. CDR3 nucleotide sequence: TGTGCCAGCAGCCGGTCGGGGAGTTTTCTAAACATTCAGTACTTC.

DNA of the CDR3: TGTGCGACGCAACGAGGCCGTGACACAGAGACGCAGTACTTC. Residues: CATQRGRDTETQYF. The chain is built from TRBV10-3 and TRBJ2-3; D not certain. The DNA matches TRBJ2-7 better at its end, which makes the J call doubtful. The CDR3 loop spans 14 amino acids. The germline V gene has CDR1 ENHRY and CDR2 SYGVKD.

The rearrangement links TRBV27 to TRBJ1-2; TRBD1 matches at 7 bases. The J segment lost 6 bases and the V segment lost 4 bases, leaving 8 bases of the junction unmatched. Germline CDR1 reads MNHEY; CDR2 reads SMNVEV (reference sequence). This CDR3 is 14 amino acids long. CDR3 loop: CASSYPTTGDGYTF. The CDR3 nucleotides are TGTGCCAGCAGTTACCCGACTACAGGGGATGGCTACACCTTC.

The rearrangement links TRBV6-1 to TRBJ2-3; 13 bases line up with TRBD2. This CDR3 region has 17 residues. Germline assignment: CDR1 MNHNS and CDR2 SASEGT. Germline trimming cut 6 bases from V and 12 bases from J; bases unmatched to any gene: 18. The CDR3 here is CASSRRLAGGATDTQYF. DNA of the CDR3: TGTGCCAGCAGCCGCCGACTAGCGGGGGGAGCCACAGACACTCAGTATTTT.

The chain is built from TRBV6-1 and TRBJ2-5; 7 bases are shared with TRBD1. Germline V gene lookup returns CDR1 MNHNS and CDR2 SASEGT. V lost 6 bases to trimming and J lost 5 bases; unmatched junction nucleotides: 9. CDR3 size: 14 residues. The CDR3 sequence: CASSRDRVEETQYF. The CDR3 bases are TGTGCCAGCAGCCGAGACAGGGTGGAGGAGACCCAGTACTTC.

Remarks on this clonotype: One end of the junction is discordant with germline, which a read error may explain. The chain links TRBV6-1 to TRBJ2-1; D gene unclear. The CDR3 has 13 amino acids. Germline V lookup: CDR1 MNHNS, CDR2 SASEGT. The CDR3 loop is CASSVERKNAQFF. CDR3 nucleotide sequence: TGTGCCAGCAGTGTGGAGAGGAAAAATGCGCAGTTCTTC.

This clonotype was counted many times. This may be a read error, as it is one base from a much larger clone. V and J are TRBV6-5 and TRBJ2-3; D is uncertain. The DNA matches TRBJ2-7 better at its end, which makes the J call doubtful. Per germline, CDR1 MNHEY and CDR2 SVGAGI. CDR3 length equals 14 residues. The CDR3 DNA sequence: TGTGCCAGCAGTTACTCGATGTCCGGTATTGAGCAGTACTTC. This sequence encodes CASSYSMSGIEQYF.

The rearrangement joins TRBV10-1 to TRBJ2-4, with a possible D match to TRBD2 (6 bases). The CDR3 runs to 14 residues. Germline V lookup: CDR1 WNHNN, CDR2 SYGVQD (reference sequence). Trimming took 4 bases from V and 6 from J, leaving 13 bases between them. DNA of the CDR3: TGCGCCAGCAGTGGGTTAACTAGCACAAACATTCAGTACTTC. It translates to CASSGLTSTNIQYF.

This clonotype was seen a handful of times. The chain couples TRBV12-3 or TRBV12-4 to TRBJ1-2; tentative D call: TRBD1 (5 bases). The CDR3 contains 13 residues. Trimming removed 6 bases at V and 4 bases at J, with 12 bases between. CDR3 region: CASSLDTIYGYTF. CDR3 in DNA: TGTGCCAGCAGCCTGGACACTATCTATGGCTACACCTTC.

V is TRBV20-1 and J is TRBJ2-1; 10 bases fit TRBD2. V gave up 0 bases and J gave up 5 bases; unmatched junction bases: 4. The germline gives CDR1 DFQATT, CDR2 SNEGSKA (reference sequence). This CDR3 is 15 amino acids long. The CDR3 region has the DNA TGCAGTGCTAGAGACGGGACTAGCGTCGACAATGAGCAGTTCTTC. The encoded protein is CSARDGTSVDNEQFF.

CDR3 loop: CASSEAGTGVGDTQYF. Written as DNA, the CDR3 is TGTGCCAGCAGTGAAGCCGGGACAGGGGTTGGGGATACGCAGTATTTT. The V gene is TRBV6-1, the J gene TRBJ2-3, with TRBD1 identical over 10 bases. This CDR3 has 16 residues. CDR1 is MNHNS and CDR2 is SASEGT in the germline V gene. V was clipped by 0 bases and J by 6 bases; unmatched bases: 6.

This clonotype was seen many times. The rearrangement uses TRBV5-1 and TRBJ2-3; TRBD2 matches 7 bases. In germline, CDR1 is SGHRS, CDR2 YFSETQ. The CDR3 is 18 amino acids. V lost 4 bases and J lost 10; bases outside the gene matches: 24. The CDR3 protein is CASSPTFSPSGTTRPQYF. In nucleotides, the CDR3 is TGCGCCAGCAGCCCCACGTTTAGTCCTAGCGGAACTACCCGGCCGCAGTATTTT.